These 23 T cell receptor beta chains share one sample of origin, sequenced in a study of T-cell reconstitution after alpha-beta-depleted transplantation in children. Unique molecular identifiers tagged the TCRbeta library. TCRdb re-called the PCR reads through MiXCR, storing one row per CDR3 protein. The sample has 500,000 to 600,000 distinct CDR3 sequences; around a third are singletons. This specimen was PBMCs from the stem cell graft donor, taken from the stem cell graft. Receptor source: a human donor who donated a stem cell graft to a child with aplastic anemia.

This clonotype was detected a few times. This sequence joins TRBV12-3 or TRBV12-4 and TRBJ2-1; 8 bases map to TRBD2. Unmatched junction bases numbered 7, after V lost 8 bases and J lost 10 bases. The CDR3 extends over 12 amino acids. The CDR3 region is CASQSGSSEQFF. The CDR3 DNA reads TGTGCCAGCCAAAGCGGGAGCAGCGAGCAGTTCTTC.

The chain links TRBV27 to TRBJ2-1; 11 nucleotides line up with TRBD2. Trimming at V came to 1 base and at J to 10 bases, leaving 9 bases not matched to a gene. This CDR3 contains 16 residues. Germline V gene sequence: CDR1 MNHEY, CDR2 SMNVEV (reference sequence). In DNA, the CDR3 is TGTGCCAGCAGTTTATTAGCGGGAGGGCCTAATTGGGAGCAGTTCTTC. Its translation is CASSLLAGGPNWEQFF.

The chain's CDR3 is CASRRLKGDYGYTF. DNA for the CDR3: TGTGCCAGCAGGCGGCTCAAAGGGGACTATGGCTACACCTTC. The chain recombines TRBV6-1 with TRBJ1-2; D possibly corresponds to TRBD1 (5 bases). This CDR3 has 14 residues. Germline CDR1 and CDR2: MNHNS and SASEGT. The germline V and J ends were trimmed by 6 bases and 3 bases, with 14 bases remaining between them.

This sequence joins TRBV4-2 and TRBJ2-1; D perhaps matches TRBD1 (5 bases). The germline gives CDR1 LGHNA, CDR2 YNFKEQ. The CDR3 totals 17 residues. V was cut by 1 base and J by 1 base, with 14 bases left in between. The CDR3 sequence: CASSQASAGKSYNEQFF. As DNA, the CDR3 is TGTGCCAGCAGCCAAGCTTCGGCAGGGAAGTCCTACAATGAGCAGTTCTTC.

The V gene is TRBV10-3, the J gene TRBJ2-1; D remains unclear. V lost 2 bases and J 7 bases, leaving 6 bases between the germline ends. CDR3 length: 12 residues. Germline V lookup: CDR1 ENHRY, CDR2 SYGVKD. The CDR3 sequence: CAISEGANEQFF. The CDR3, as DNA: TGTGCCATCAGTGAGGGAGCAAATGAGCAGTTCTTC.

Here the CDR3 reads CSVRKGTGREETQYF. The CDR3 nucleotides read TGCAGCGTCAGGAAGGGCACAGGGCGGGAAGAGACCCAGTACTTC. V gene TRBV29-1 combines with J gene TRBJ2-5, with a possible D match to TRBD1 (6 bases). The CDR3 sequence is 15 residues long. V lost 6 bases to trimming and J lost 3 bases, with 20 bases between them. Germline V gives CDR1 SQVTM, CDR2 ANQGSEA.

The chain recombines TRBV20-1 with TRBJ1-3; possibly TRBD1 for D (5 bases). Germline V lookup: CDR1 DFQATT, CDR2 SNEGSKA (reference sequence). This CDR3 spans 19 amino acids. Between the trimmed V and J ends, which lost 1 base and 0 bases, there was a span of 22 bases. This chain's CDR3 is CSARGLRQSGTSSGNTIYF. In nucleotides, the CDR3 is TGCAGTGCTAGAGGCCTACGGCAATCAGGGACGAGCTCTGGAAACACCATATATTTT.

The chain couples TRBV5-4 to TRBJ2-2; D not certain. The germline CDR1 and CDR2 sequences are SGHNT and YYREEE (reference sequence). The V gene lost 0 bases and the J gene lost 7 bases, with 10 bases spanning the gap. The CDR3 covers 14 residues. The CDR3 loop is CASSLDSWGGELFF. CDR3 DNA: TGTGCCAGCAGCTTGGACTCCTGGGGCGGGGAGCTGTTTTTT. Combining the CDR3 with reference TRBV5-4 and TRBJ2-2 gives the whole variable domain ETGVTQSPTHLIKTRGQQVTLRCSSQSGHNTVSWYQQALGQGPQFIFQYYREEENGRGNFPPRFSGLQFPNYSSELNVNALELDDSALYLCASSLDSWGGELFFGEGSRLTVL.

V is TRBV7-9 and J is TRBJ2-7; D not resolved. Germline V gene data show CDR1 as SEHNR and CDR2 as FQNEAQ (reference sequence). Trimming stripped 2 bases from V and 5 bases from J, with 7 bases between. The CDR3 extends over 12 amino acids. The CDR3 is CASSLSSNEQYF. Written as DNA, the CDR3 is TGTGCCAGCAGCTTAAGTTCCAACGAGCAGTACTTC.

The chain carries TRBV7-6 and TRBJ2-1; D is unclear. The CDR3 is 13 amino acids. Germline V gives CDR1 SGHVS, CDR2 FNYEAQ. The germline V and J ends were trimmed by 2 bases and 5 bases, with 7 bases remaining between them. The CDR3: CASSLIGHNEQFF. CDR3 in DNA: TGTGCCAGCAGCTTAATCGGCCACAATGAGCAGTTCTTC.

This clonotype occurred a few times. The V and J genes are TRBV5-5 and TRBJ2-2; either TRBD1 or TRBD2 may fit D (6 bases each). Germline lookup yields CDR1 SGHKS and CDR2 YYEKEE (reference sequence). This CDR3 has 16 amino acids. Trimming took 1 base from V and 3 from J, leaving 13 bases between them. CDR3 coding DNA: TGTGCCAGCAGCTTGATCGGGGGCTTGGACACCGGGGAGCTGTTTTTT. It is translated as CASSLIGGLDTGELFF. The full variable domain, in which reference TRBV5-5 and TRBJ2-2 provide the parts outside the CDR3, is DAGVTQSPTHLIKTRGQQVTLRCSPISGHKSVSWYQQVLGQGPQFIFQYYEKEERGRGNFPDRFSARQFPNYSSELNVNALLLGDSALYLCASSLIGGLDTGELFFGEGSRLTVL.

The chain employs TRBV7-9 and TRBJ2-5; 8 nucleotides match TRBD2. J gave up 4 bases and V 6 bases, and 7 bases lay outside the gene matches. Germline CDR1 is SEHNR and CDR2 is FQNEAQ (reference sequence). The CDR3 extends over 14 amino acids. Here the CDR3 DNA reads TGTGCCAGCAGTCCGGCGGGGGGAAGAGAGACCCAGTACTTC. This gives the protein CASSPAGGRETQYF.

The genes are TRBV28 and TRBJ1-2; 7 bases align to TRBD1. The CDR3 runs 13 residues. J was trimmed by 5 bases and V by 6 bases; bases with no gene match: 6. Per the germline V gene, CDR1 is MDHEN and CDR2 is SYDVKM. In DNA form, the CDR3 reads TGTGCCAGCAGCTTTGACAGGGTTTATGGCTACACCTTC. This gives the protein CASSFDRVYGYTF.

This CDR3 reads CAWGQGKTEAFF. The CDR3 nucleotides read TGTGCCTGGGGACAGGGAAAAACTGAAGCTTTCTTT. The gene calls are TRBV30 and TRBJ1-1; 8 bases map to TRBD1. The CDR3 has 12 residues. The V and J ends lost 5 bases and 5 bases, in that order; junction bases with no gene match: 4. The germline V gene has CDR1 GTSNPN and CDR2 SVGIG (reference sequence). The variable domain in full, with the rest retrieved from reference TRBV30 and TRBJ1-1, is SQTIHQWPATLVQPVGSPLSLECTVEGTSNPNLYWYRQAAGRGLQLLFYSVGIGQISSEVPQNLSASRPQDRQFILSSKKLLLSDSGFYLCAWGQGKTEAFFGQGTRLTVV.

The V call is TRBV29-1, the J call TRBJ1-2; 9 positions match TRBD1. Losses at the gene ends were 5 bases for V and 2 bases for J; bases not matched to a gene: 6. The CDR3 is 14 residues long. CDR1 is SQVTM, CDR2 ANQGSEA, per germline. CDR3 region: CSVNRGTGNYGYTF. The DNA of the CDR3 is TGCAGCGTTAATCGGGGGACAGGGAACTATGGCTACACCTTC.

This chain links TRBV28 with TRBJ1-4; D gene unclear. The germline gives CDR1 MDHEN, CDR2 SYDVKM. The CDR3 is 12 amino acids. V was trimmed by 5 bases and J by 8 bases, leaving 9 bases between them. The CDR3 here is CASSPTQEKLFF. CDR3 nucleotides: TGTGCCAGCAGTCCAACCCAGGAAAAACTGTTTTTT.

In this sample, this clonotype turned up a few times. This sequence joins TRBV21-1 and TRBJ1-5; whether TRBD1, the table's D call, matches the DNA was not checked. TRBV21-1 is a recognized pseudogene. This CDR3 spans 14 amino acids. The CDR3 protein is CARDRGVVKQPQHF. For the CDR3, the DNA is TGTGCCAGGGACCGAGGGGTGGTCAAACAGCCCCAGCATTTT.

The CDR3 here is CASSLGAGMPYEQYF. The DNA of the CDR3 is TGTGCCAGCAGCTTAGGGGCGGGGATGCCCTACGAGCAGTACTTC. The chain recombines TRBV7-2 with TRBJ2-7, with D possibly TRBD2 on 6 matching bases. The CDR3 spans 15 residues. The V end was cut by 1 base, the J end by 2 bases, with 12 bases between. Germline V gives CDR1 SGHTA, CDR2 FQGNSA. The whole variable domain, remainder taken from reference TRBV7-2 and TRBJ2-7, is GAGVSQSPSNKVTEKGKDVELRCDPISGHTALYWYRQSLGQGLEFLIYFQGNSAPDKSGLPSDRFSAERTGGSVSTLTIQRTQQEDSAVYLCASSLGAGMPYEQYFGPGTRLTVT.

The chain is built from TRBV9 and TRBJ1-2; possible D gene TRBD1, 6 bases. Per the germline V gene, CDR1 is SGDLS and CDR2 is YYNGEE. Trimming left V 4 bases short and J 1 base short, with 14 bases between. CDR3 size: 15 residues. The DNA for the CDR3 is TGTGCCAGCAGCCCTAGACAGGTAGTTAACTATGGCTACACCTTC. It codes for CASSPRQVVNYGYTF. Drawing the rest from reference TRBV9 and TRBJ1-2, the complete variable domain is DSGVTQTPKHLITATGQRVTLRCSPRSGDLSVYWYQQSLDQGLQFLIQYYNGEERAKGNILERFSAQQFPDLHSELNLSSLELGDSALYFCASSPRQVVNYGYTFGSGTRLTVV.

This clonotype was observed a few times. This sequence joins TRBV10-1 and TRBJ2-1; D is perhaps TRBD2 (5 bases). The CDR3 has 17 amino acids. Trimming took off 2 bases at V and 0 bases at J, with 14 bases between the two ends. Looked up from germline, CDR1 is WNHNN and CDR2 is SYGVQD (reference sequence). The CDR3 region has the DNA TGCGCCAGCAGTGAGCCCGGACTGGGGAGCTCCTACAATGAGCAGTTCTTC. It encodes CASSEPGLGSSYNEQFF.

This clonotype occurred a few times. This chain joins TRBV9 and TRBJ1-4, with 11 bases identical to TRBD1. The CDR3 extends over 16 amino acids. Trimming at V came to 1 base and at J to 6 bases, leaving 5 bases not matched to a gene. In germline, CDR1 is SGDLS, CDR2 YYNGEE. This CDR3 is CASSVNGQGAYEKLFF. The CDR3 DNA is TGTGCCAGCAGCGTAAACGGACAGGGGGCTTATGAAAAACTGTTTTTT.

This clonotype was picked up a small number of times. This chain joins TRBV20-1 and TRBJ2-3; D is undetermined. Germline CDR1 DFQATT, CDR2 SNEGSKA (reference sequence). Deletions cut 6 bases from V and 2 bases from J, with 12 bases between. The CDR3 has 13 amino acids. CDR3 protein: CSATLLVTDTQYF. Written as DNA, the CDR3 is TGCAGTGCCACCCTTCTAGTCACAGATACGCAGTATTTT.

The chain joins TRBV20-1 to TRBJ2-5; D is unresolved. The CDR3 length is 13 residues. Trimming pared 2 bases from V and 2 bases from J, leaving 9 bases between. Per germline, CDR1 DFQATT and CDR2 SNEGSKA (reference sequence). The CDR3 sequence: CSARFRSQETQYF. DNA for the CDR3: TGCAGTGCTAGATTCCGGTCACAAGAGACCCAGTACTTC.